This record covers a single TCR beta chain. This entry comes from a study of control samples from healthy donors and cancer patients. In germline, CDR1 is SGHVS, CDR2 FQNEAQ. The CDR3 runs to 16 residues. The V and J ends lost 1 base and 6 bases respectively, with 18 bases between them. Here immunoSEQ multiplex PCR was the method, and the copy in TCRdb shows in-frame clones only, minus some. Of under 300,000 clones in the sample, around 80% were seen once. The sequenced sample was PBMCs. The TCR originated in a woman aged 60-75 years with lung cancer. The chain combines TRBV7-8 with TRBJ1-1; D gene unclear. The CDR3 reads CASSLVSGFVVAEAFF. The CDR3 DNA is TGTGCCAGCAGCTTAGTGAGTGGTTTTGTTGTGGCTGAAGCTTTCTTT.